This T cell receptor beta chain was identified in a study of blood T cell repertoires in COVID-19. The CDR3 totals 14 residues. Germline values: CDR1 SGHRS, CDR2 YFSETQ. The V end was cut by 8 bases, the J end by 1 base, with 15 bases between. Profiling relied on immunoSEQ multiplex PCR, and the TCRdb table lists in-frame clones only, not all of them. The sample lists about 170,000 clones; roughly 85% were seen once. Input material: PBMCs or T cells enriched from blood (not recorded which). The V call is TRBV5-1, the J call TRBJ2-5, with D maybe TRBD2 (6 bases). This clonotype originated in a woman aged 45 to 65 who had recovered from COVID-19. The CDR3 here is CARGWDSGQETQYF. CDR3 in DNA: TGCGCCAGGGGATGGGACTCGGGCCAAGAGACCCAGTACTTC.